The 24 T cell receptor beta chains presented below share a single source sample, sequenced in a study of T cells after yellow fever vaccination. TCRdb passed the 5' RACE reads through MiXCR, listing each CDR3 protein once. The sample includes hundreds of thousands of distinct CDR3 sequences, about 12% of them seen just once. The input for sequencing was PBMCs, taken on the day of the yellow fever booster vaccination. These TCRs come from a man younger than 45 who received the YFV17D yellow fever vaccine.

Only a few counts were recorded for this clonotype. J is TRBJ2-2 and V is TRBV5-1, with D maybe TRBD2 (5 bases). CDR1 and CDR2 (germline): SGHRS, YFSETQ. The CDR3 contains 16 residues. Trimming stripped 4 bases from V and 0 bases from J, with 13 bases between. CDR3 DNA: TGCGCCAGCAGCGCACCAGGAGGATCGAACACCGGGGAGCTGTTTTTT. It yields the protein CASSAPGGSNTGELFF.

This clonotype was counted a few times. The chain links TRBV28 to TRBJ1-5, with D unclear. The CDR3 totals 11 residues. The V end was cut by 3 bases, the J end by 11 bases, with 8 bases between. Germline loops: CDR1 MDHEN, CDR2 SYDVKM. CDR3: CASSFSLAQHF. Written as DNA, the CDR3 is TGTGCCAGCAGTTTCTCTTTGGCCCAGCATTTT.

This clonotype was observed a handful of times. The CDR3 bases are TGTGCCAGCGAAGACTCTTTAGGTCAGCCCCAGCATTTT. It encodes CASEDSLGQPQHF. The V gene is TRBV6-2 or TRBV6-3, the J gene TRBJ1-5; no clear D. This CDR3 has 13 residues. Deletions cut 8 bases from V and 6 bases from J, with 14 bases between. Looked up from germline, CDR1 is MNHEY and CDR2 is SVGEGT.

The V and J genes are TRBV18 and TRBJ2-2, with 9 positions matching TRBD1. CDR3 length equals 17 residues. Unmatched junction bases numbered 7, after V lost 2 bases and J lost 3 bases. Germline V gene sequence: CDR1 KGHSH, CDR2 LQKENI. CDR3 amino acids: CASSPTTGQGDTGELFF. As DNA, the CDR3 is TGTGCCAGCTCACCAACGACGGGACAGGGTGACACCGGGGAGCTGTTTTTT. Filled out from reference TRBV18 and TRBJ2-2, the complete variable domain reads NAGVMQNPRHLVRRRGQEARLRCSPMKGHSHVYWYRQLPEEGLKFMVYLQKENIIDESGMPKERFSAEFPKEGPSILRIQQVVRGDSAAYFCASSPTTGQGDTGELFFGEGSRLTVL.

This clonotype was seen more than once but under ten times. J is TRBJ2-7 and V is TRBV20-1; D is unclear. Trimming cost V 4 bases and J 4 bases, with 11 bases left between them. Germline CDR1 is DFQATT and CDR2 is SNEGSKA (reference sequence). The CDR3 is 12 residues long. The CDR3 sequence is CSANHPPYEQYF. The CDR3 nucleotides are TGCAGTGCTAATCACCCTCCTTACGAGCAGTACTTC.

The chain carries TRBV20-1 and TRBJ2-5; D is ambiguous. Trimming left V 3 bases short and J 5 bases short, with 22 bases between. The CDR3 is made up of 16 amino acids. Germline V lookup: CDR1 DFQATT, CDR2 SNEGSKA (reference sequence). CDR3 sequence (DNA): TGCAGTGCTAGTCCCCCAGCCCCTGACCTTTGGGAGACCCAGTACTTC. Translated, it gives CSASPPAPDLWETQYF.

The table lists this clonotype with a few counts. The chain recombines TRBV7-9 with TRBJ2-1; 7 nucleotides align to TRBD1. The V gene's germline CDR1 is SEHNR and CDR2 FQNEAQ (reference sequence). This CDR3 comprises 14 residues. Losses at the gene ends were 5 bases for V and 8 bases for J; bases not matched to a gene: 9. This CDR3 reads CASSRTGEVDEQFF. CDR3 DNA: TGTGCCAGCAGCCGCACAGGGGAAGTGGATGAGCAGTTCTTC.

J is TRBJ2-2 and V is TRBV7-6; 7 bases fit TRBD2. The CDR3 totals 16 residues. Trimming removed 1 base from V and 5 bases from J; junction bases left unmatched: 7. Germline V gene lookup returns CDR1 SGHVS and CDR2 FNYEAQ. The CDR3 is CASSLEPGGRTGELFF. As DNA, the CDR3 is TGTGCCAGCAGCTTAGAACCGGGGGGAAGGACCGGGGAGCTGTTTTTT.

This clonotype was detected many times. This sequence joins TRBV7-2 and TRBJ2-5, with D perhaps matching TRBD1 (6 bases). Germline V gene lookup returns CDR1 SGHTA and CDR2 FQGNSA. Trimming removed 5 bases from V and 2 bases from J, with 12 bases in between. The CDR3 contains 14 residues. CDR3 nucleotide sequence: TGTGCCAGCAGCGCGAGGACAGTTCAAGAGACCCAGTACTTC. It specifies CASSARTVQETQYF. Full variable domain (outside the CDR3, taken from reference TRBV7-2 and TRBJ2-5): GAGVSQSPSNKVTEKGKDVELRCDPISGHTALYWYRQSLGQGLEFLIYFQGNSAPDKSGLPSDRFSAERTGGSVSTLTIQRTQQEDSAVYLCASSARTVQETQYFGPGTRLLVL.

This clonotype was counted between two and nine times. V and J are TRBV6-2 or TRBV6-3 and TRBJ2-1; tentatively, D is TRBD2 (6 bases). CDR1 is MNHEY, CDR2 SVGEGT, per germline. The CDR3 runs to 13 residues. V lost 6 bases and J 4 bases, leaving 10 bases between the germline ends. This CDR3 reads CASRRDLYNEQFF. The CDR3 DNA reads TGTGCCAGCAGAAGGGACTTATACAATGAGCAGTTCTTC.

V gene TRBV7-6 combines with J gene TRBJ1-1, with TRBD1 matching over 9 bases. The CDR3 is made up of 17 amino acids. CDR1 and CDR2 (germline): SGHVS, FNYEAQ. Losses at the gene ends were 4 bases for V and 2 bases for J; bases not matched to a gene: 11. CDR3 nucleotides: TGTGCCAGCAGCTCGACCTCATGGGACAGGGCTAACACTGAAGCTTTCTTT. Translation gives CASSSTSWDRANTEAFF.

At least ten counts were recorded for this clonotype. V usage is TRBV20-1 and J usage is TRBJ2-7; weak D call: TRBD2 (5 bases). The CDR3 is made up of 11 amino acids. Trimming removed 6 bases from V and 3 bases from J, with 9 bases in between. Looked up from germline, CDR1 is DFQATT and CDR2 is SNEGSKA (reference sequence). The CDR3 here is CSAPRGYEQYF. The CDR3 DNA reads as TGCAGTGCCCCTCGGGGCTACGAGCAGTACTTC.

As DNA, the CDR3 is TGTGCCAGCAGCCAAGTCAGGGGTAATCTTGATACGCAGTATTTT. Protein: CASSQVRGNLDTQYF. The chain links TRBV3-1 to TRBJ2-3; tentative D call: TRBD1 (6 bases). This CDR3 spans 15 amino acids. V dropped 1 base and J dropped 6 bases, with 14 bases sitting between them. Germline values: CDR1 LGHDT, CDR2 YNNKEL (reference sequence).

V and J are TRBV7-9 and TRBJ2-1; D not resolved. V was shortened by 5 bases and J by 1 base, with 15 bases between the two germline ends. The CDR3 covers 16 residues. The germline V gene has CDR1 SEHNR and CDR2 FQNEAQ (reference sequence). CDR3 bases: TGTGCCAGCAGCGGTAGGTCCGGCCGATCCTACAATGAGCAGTTCTTC. It encodes CASSGRSGRSYNEQFF.

This clonotype was found a few times. The V gene is TRBV12-3 or TRBV12-4, the J gene TRBJ2-2; the D is unclear. Trimming cost V 8 bases and J 3 bases, with 10 bases left between them. The CDR3 runs 13 residues. As DNA, the CDR3 is TGTGCCAGCGATTCGGGCCACACCGGGGAGCTGTTTTTT. It translates to CASDSGHTGELFF.

This clonotype has more than one count but fewer than ten. V gene TRBV12-3 or TRBV12-4 combines with J gene TRBJ2-2, with TRBD2 matching over 8 bases. The CDR3 runs to 13 residues. The J segment lost 5 bases and the V segment lost 10 bases, leaving 6 bases of the junction unmatched. CDR3 region: CATRLASTGELFF. DNA for the CDR3: TGTGCCACCAGACTAGCGTCGACCGGGGAGCTGTTTTTT.

The rearrangement uses TRBV4-3 and TRBJ2-7; D is perhaps TRBD1 or TRBD2 (5 bases each). CDR3 length equals 16 residues. With 0 bases removed from V and 3 bases from J, the gap between germline ends came to 15 bases. Germline V gene lookup returns CDR1 LGHNA and CDR2 YSLEER. This CDR3 reads CASSQDFGTEIYEQYF. The CDR3 DNA reads TGCGCCAGCAGCCAAGATTTTGGGACCGAGATCTACGAGCAGTACTTC.

The chain carries TRBV9 and TRBJ2-1; TRBD2 aligns across 13 bases. CDR3 size: 18 residues. Germline lookup yields CDR1 SGDLS and CDR2 YYNGEE. With 7 bases clipped from V and 1 base from J, the junction kept 11 bases outside the gene matches. CDR3 loop: CASSHGLAGEKSYNEQFF. The CDR3 coding sequence is TGTGCCAGCTCCCACGGACTAGCGGGAGAGAAGTCCTACAATGAGCAGTTCTTC.

The rearrangement links TRBV6-1 to TRBJ1-5; D is possibly TRBD1 (5 bases). CDR1 is MNHNS and CDR2 is SASEGT in the germline V gene. V dropped 6 bases and J dropped 3 bases, with 18 bases sitting between them. The CDR3 has 16 amino acids. The CDR3 here is CASRESGQSFNQPQHF. CDR3 nucleotides: TGTGCCAGCAGGGAATCAGGGCAGTCTTTCAATCAGCCCCAGCATTTT.

This clonotype was detected ten times or more. The CDR3: CASSLSSLTRGTEAFF. CDR3 nucleotides: TGTGCCAGCAGCTTAAGTAGTTTGACCAGGGGCACTGAAGCTTTCTTT. V and J are TRBV7-2 and TRBJ1-1; possible D gene TRBD1, 6 bases. Germline V gene data show CDR1 as SGHTA and CDR2 as FQGNSA. This CDR3 is built from 16 residues. Trimming shortened V by 2 bases and J by 4 bases, and 17 bases separated the two germline ends.

This clonotype was seen ten or more times. The chain uses TRBV12-5 and TRBJ1-1, with 9 bases that match TRBD1. The CDR3 covers 16 residues. With V trimmed by 1 base and J by 6 bases, 9 bases remained unmatched. The V gene's germline CDR1 is LGHNT and CDR2 FRNRAP. Here the CDR3 DNA reads TGTGCTAGTGGTTTGGGGACAGGGGCGAAGTCCGCTGAAGCTTTCTTT. It is translated as CASGLGTGAKSAEAFF.

The V gene is TRBV28, the J gene TRBJ2-3; no firm D call. The CDR3 totals 13 residues. Between the trimmed V and J ends, which lost 5 bases and 6 bases, there was a span of 12 bases. Germline CDR1 reads MDHEN; CDR2 reads SYDVKM. The CDR3 here is CASSLLTGDTQYF. In DNA, the CDR3 is TGTGCCAGCAGTCTCTTAACCGGGGATACGCAGTATTTT.

This clonotype has ten or more counts. The genes are TRBV29-1 and TRBJ2-3; D not resolved. This CDR3 region has 13 residues. Trimming stripped 0 bases from V and 4 bases from J, with 8 bases between. Germline CDR1 is SQVTM and CDR2 is ANQGSEA. CDR3 residues: CSVEDPVSDTQYF. DNA of the CDR3: TGCAGCGTTGAAGATCCCGTCTCAGATACGCAGTATTTT.

This clonotype was observed at least ten times. The V gene is TRBV4-3, the J gene TRBJ2-1; no definite D call. The CDR3 sequence is 13 residues long. Germline CDR1 reads LGHNA; CDR2 reads YSLEER. The V end was cut by 1 base, the J end by 11 bases, with 12 bases between. The CDR3 DNA is TGCGCCAGCAGCCAAGGGCCGGACGCGCAGCAGTTCTTC. Its protein product is CASSQGPDAQQFF.